This TCR beta chain was observed in a study of CD8 T cells in Susac syndrome. V dropped 3 bases and J dropped 2 bases, with 9 bases sitting between them. The CDR3 is 13 amino acids. Germline loops: CDR1 DFQATT, CDR2 SNEGSKA (reference sequence). When the RNA was reverse transcribed, random hexamers were used with an input of roughly 0.45 to 1 ug. TCRdb re-called the immunoSEQ multiplex PCR reads through MiXCR, storing one row per CDR3 protein. The sample holds about 200,000 distinct CDR3 sequences; roughly 94% are singletons and the top ten take 0.082%. The TEMRA cells underwent FACS enrichment, while the CD8+ and CD4+ T cells underwent negative isolation.

This TCR derives from a human donor with multiple sclerosis. The chain links TRBV20-1 to TRBJ2-3; D unresolved. Sample: CD4+ T cells from PBMCs. CDR3 protein: CSASSRLTDTQYF. CDR3 bases: TGCAGTGCTAGTTCTCGGCTCACAGATACGCAGTATTTT.